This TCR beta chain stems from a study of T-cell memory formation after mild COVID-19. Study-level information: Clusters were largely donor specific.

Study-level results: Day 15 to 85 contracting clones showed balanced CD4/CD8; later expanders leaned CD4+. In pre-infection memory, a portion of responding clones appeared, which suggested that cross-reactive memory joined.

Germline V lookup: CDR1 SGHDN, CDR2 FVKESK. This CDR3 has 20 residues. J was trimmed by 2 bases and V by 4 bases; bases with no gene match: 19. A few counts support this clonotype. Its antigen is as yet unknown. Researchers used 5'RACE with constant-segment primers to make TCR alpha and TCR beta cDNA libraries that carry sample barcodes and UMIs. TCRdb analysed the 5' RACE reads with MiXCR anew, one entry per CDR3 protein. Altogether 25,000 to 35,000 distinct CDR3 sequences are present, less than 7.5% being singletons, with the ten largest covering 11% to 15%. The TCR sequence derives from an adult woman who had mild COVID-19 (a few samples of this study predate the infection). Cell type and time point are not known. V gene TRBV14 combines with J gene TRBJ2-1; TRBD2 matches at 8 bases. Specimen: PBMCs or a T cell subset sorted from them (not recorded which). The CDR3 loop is CASSRSPGTRAGPPYNEQFF. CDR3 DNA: TGTGCCAGCAGCCGCAGTCCCGGGACTAGGGCCGGTCCCCCCTACAATGAGCAGTTCTTC.